The sequence of this TCR delta chain was determined in a study of Vδ1+ human thymocytes. Extracted RNA was reverse transcribed into cDNA. Pooled V-gene forward primers with one constant-region reverse primer generated the CDR3 amplicons by multiplex PCR. TCRdb re-analyzed the multiplex PCR reads via CATT. Counted here are under 25,000 delta-chain clones, 7% to 8.5% occurring once; the ten biggest clones make up approximately 0.93%. Germline V CDR1 and CDR2: GEAIGNYY, EKD. V shed 5 bases and J 0 bases; nucleotides not matched to a gene: 11. The CDR3 is 17 residues long. Remarks on this clone: What it binds is unknown.

Study-level points and caveats: Thymic TRG and TRD repertoires appeared highly polyclonal, with Gaussian CDR3 length distributions.

The sample was Vdelta1+ gamma-delta thymocytes from the thymus. Subset indicated: FACS-sorted CD3+ TCRalphabeta- TCRVdelta1+ TCRVdelta2- thymocytes. This chain joins TRDV2 and TRDJ1; 10 bases line up with TRDD3. This receptor was identified in a child younger than two who had congenital heart surgery. The CDR3 DNA follows: TGTGCCTGTGTCCTACTGGGGGATCGAGTAAACACCGATAAACTCATCTTT. Protein sequence: CACVLLGDRVNTDKLIF.